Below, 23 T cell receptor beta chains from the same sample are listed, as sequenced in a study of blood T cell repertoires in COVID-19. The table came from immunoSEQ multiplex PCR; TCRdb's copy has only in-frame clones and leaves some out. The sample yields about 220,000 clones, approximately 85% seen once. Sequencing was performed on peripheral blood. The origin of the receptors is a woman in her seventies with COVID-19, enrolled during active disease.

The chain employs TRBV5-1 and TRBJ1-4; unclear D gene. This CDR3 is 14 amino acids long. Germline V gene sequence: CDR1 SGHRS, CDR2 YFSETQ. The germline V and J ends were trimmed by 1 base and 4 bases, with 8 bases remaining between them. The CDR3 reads CASSLLQSNEKLFF. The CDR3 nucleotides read TGCGCCAGCAGCTTGTTACAGAGTAATGAAAAACTGTTTTTT. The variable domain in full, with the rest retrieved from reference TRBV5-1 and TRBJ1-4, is KAGVTQTPRYLIKTRGQQVTLSCSPISGHRSVSWYQQTPGQGLQFLFEYFSETQRNKGNFPGRFSGRQFSNSRSEMNVSTLELGDSALYLCASSLLQSNEKLFFGSGTQLSVL.

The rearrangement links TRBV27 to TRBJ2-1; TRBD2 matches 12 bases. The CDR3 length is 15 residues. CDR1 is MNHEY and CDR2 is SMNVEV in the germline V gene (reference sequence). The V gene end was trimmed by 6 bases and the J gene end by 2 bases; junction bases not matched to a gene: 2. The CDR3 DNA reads TGTGCCAGCAGGCTAGCGGGAGGGCCCTACAATGAGCAGTTCTTC. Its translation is CASRLAGGPYNEQFF.

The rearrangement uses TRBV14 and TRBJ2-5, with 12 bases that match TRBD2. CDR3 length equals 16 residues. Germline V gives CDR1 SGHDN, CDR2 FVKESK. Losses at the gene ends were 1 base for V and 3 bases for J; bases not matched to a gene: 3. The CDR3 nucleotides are TGTGCCAGCAGCCAAGGAGGACTAGCGGGGAAAGAGACCCAGTACTTC. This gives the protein CASSQGGLAGKETQYF.

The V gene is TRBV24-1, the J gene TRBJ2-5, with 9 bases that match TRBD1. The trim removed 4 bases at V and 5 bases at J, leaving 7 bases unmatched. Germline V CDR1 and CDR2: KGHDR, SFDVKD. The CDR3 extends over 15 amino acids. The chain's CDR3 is CATSELGQGRETQYF. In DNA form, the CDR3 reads TGTGCCACCAGTGAACTGGGACAGGGTAGGGAGACCCAGTACTTC.

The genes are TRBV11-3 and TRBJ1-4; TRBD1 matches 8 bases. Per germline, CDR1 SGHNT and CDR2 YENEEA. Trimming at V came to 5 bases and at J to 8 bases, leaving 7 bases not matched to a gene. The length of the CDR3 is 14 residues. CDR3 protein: CASSPPTGEEKLFF. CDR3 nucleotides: TGTGCCAGCAGCCCCCCGACAGGGGAAGAAAAACTGTTTTTT.

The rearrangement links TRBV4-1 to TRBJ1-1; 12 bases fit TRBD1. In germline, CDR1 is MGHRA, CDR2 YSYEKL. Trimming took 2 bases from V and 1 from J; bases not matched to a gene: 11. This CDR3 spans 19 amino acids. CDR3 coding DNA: TGCGCCAGCAGCCAAAGGGACAGGGGGCGCGAGCCGTCGAACACTGAAGCTTTCTTT. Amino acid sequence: CASSQRDRGREPSNTEAFF.

The chain's CDR3 is CASSDRTGSTDTQYF. CDR3 coding DNA: TGTGCCAGCAGTGATCGAACCGGTAGCACAGATACGCAGTATTTT. The J gene is TRBJ2-3, the V gene TRBV25-1; D call uncertain. Germline lookup yields CDR1 MGHDK and CDR2 SYGVNS. V lost 3 bases and J 0 bases, leaving 10 bases between the germline ends. The CDR3 runs 15 residues.

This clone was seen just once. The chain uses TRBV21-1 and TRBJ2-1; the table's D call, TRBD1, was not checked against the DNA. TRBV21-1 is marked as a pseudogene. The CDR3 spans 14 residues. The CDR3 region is CASSLPGGGNEQFF. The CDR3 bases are TGTGCCAGCAGCTTACCAGGGGGCGGGAATGAGCAGTTCTTC.

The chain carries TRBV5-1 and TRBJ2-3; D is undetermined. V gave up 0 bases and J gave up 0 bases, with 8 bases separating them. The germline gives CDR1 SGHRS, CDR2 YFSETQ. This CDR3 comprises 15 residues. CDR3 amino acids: CASSLDGSSTDTQYF. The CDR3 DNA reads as TGCGCCAGCAGCTTGGACGGTTCTAGCACAGATACGCAGTATTTT. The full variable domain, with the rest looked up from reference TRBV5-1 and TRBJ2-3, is KAGVTQTPRYLIKTRGQQVTLSCSPISGHRSVSWYQQTPGQGLQFLFEYFSETQRNKGNFPGRFSGRQFSNSRSEMNVSTLELGDSALYLCASSLDGSSTDTQYFGPGTRLTVL.

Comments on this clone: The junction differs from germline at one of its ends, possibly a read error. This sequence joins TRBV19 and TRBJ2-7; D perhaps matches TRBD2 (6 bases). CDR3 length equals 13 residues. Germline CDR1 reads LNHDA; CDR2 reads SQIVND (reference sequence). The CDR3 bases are TGCGCTCACTCGAGGGGACTCTGGGGCGAGCAGTACTTC. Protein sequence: CAHSRGLWGEQYF. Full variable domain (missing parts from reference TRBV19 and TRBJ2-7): DGGITQSPKYLFRKEGQNVTLSCEQNLNHDAMYWYRQDPGQGLRLIYYSQIVNDFQKGDIAEGYSVSREKKESFPLTVTSAQKNPTAFYLCAHSRGLWGEQYFGPGTRLTVT.

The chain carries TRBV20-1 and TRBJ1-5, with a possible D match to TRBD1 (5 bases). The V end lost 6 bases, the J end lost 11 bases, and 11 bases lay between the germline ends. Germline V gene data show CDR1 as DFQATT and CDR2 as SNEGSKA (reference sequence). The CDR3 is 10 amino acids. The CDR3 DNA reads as TGCAGTGCCCTCGCGGGGGCCCAGCATTTT. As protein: CSALAGAQHF.

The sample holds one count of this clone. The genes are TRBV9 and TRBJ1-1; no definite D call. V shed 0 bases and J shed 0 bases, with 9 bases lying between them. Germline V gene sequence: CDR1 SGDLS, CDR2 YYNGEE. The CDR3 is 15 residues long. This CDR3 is CASSVGGGVNTEAFF. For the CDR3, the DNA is TGTGCCAGCAGCGTAGGGGGAGGAGTGAACACTGAAGCTTTCTTT.

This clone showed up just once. As DNA, the CDR3 is TGTGCCACCTCACTAGCGGGAGAAGGCAATGAGCAGTTCTTC. The encoded protein is CATSLAGEGNEQFF. The gene calls are TRBV24-1 and TRBJ2-1; 11 bases align to TRBD2. With 9 bases clipped from V and 6 bases from J, the junction kept 6 bases outside the gene matches. CDR1 is KGHDR and CDR2 is SFDVKD in the germline V gene. CDR3 length equals 14 residues.

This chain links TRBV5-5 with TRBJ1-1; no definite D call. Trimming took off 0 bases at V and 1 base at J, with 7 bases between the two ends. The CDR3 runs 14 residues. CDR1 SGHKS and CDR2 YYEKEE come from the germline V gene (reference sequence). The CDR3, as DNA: TGTGCCAGCAGCTTGGAATCCGGGAACACTGAAGCTTTCTTT. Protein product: CASSLESGNTEAFF.

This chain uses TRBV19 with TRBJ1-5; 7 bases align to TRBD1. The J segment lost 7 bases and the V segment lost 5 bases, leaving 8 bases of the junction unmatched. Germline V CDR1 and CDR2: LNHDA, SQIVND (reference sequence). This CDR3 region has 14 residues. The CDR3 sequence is CASSVRQGSQPQHF. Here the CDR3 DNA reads TGTGCCAGTAGTGTCAGACAGGGCAGCCAGCCCCAGCATTTT.

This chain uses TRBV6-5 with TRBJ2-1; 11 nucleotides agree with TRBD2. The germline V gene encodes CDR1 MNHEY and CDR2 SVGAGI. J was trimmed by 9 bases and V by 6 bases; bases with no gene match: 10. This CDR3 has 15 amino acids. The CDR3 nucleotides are TGTGCCAGCAGCCCAGGACTAGCGGGTAACGCTGAGCAGTTCTTC. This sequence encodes CASSPGLAGNAEQFF.

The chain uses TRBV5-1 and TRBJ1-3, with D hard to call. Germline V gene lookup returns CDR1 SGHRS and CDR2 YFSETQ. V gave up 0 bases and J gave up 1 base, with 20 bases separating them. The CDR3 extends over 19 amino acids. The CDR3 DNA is TGCGCCAGCAGCTTGGCCGGAGCACGGGTCTTCGGGTCTGGAAACACCATATATTTT. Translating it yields CASSLAGARVFGSGNTIYF. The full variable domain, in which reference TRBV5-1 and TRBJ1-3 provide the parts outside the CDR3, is KAGVTQTPRYLIKTRGQQVTLSCSPISGHRSVSWYQQTPGQGLQFLFEYFSETQRNKGNFPGRFSGRQFSNSRSEMNVSTLELGDSALYLCASSLAGARVFGSGNTIYFGEGSWLTVV.

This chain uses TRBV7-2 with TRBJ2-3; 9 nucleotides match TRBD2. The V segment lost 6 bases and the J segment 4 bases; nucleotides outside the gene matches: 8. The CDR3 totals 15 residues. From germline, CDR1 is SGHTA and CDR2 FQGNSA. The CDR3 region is CASSWPGLAADTQYF. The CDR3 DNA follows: TGTGCCAGCAGTTGGCCGGGACTAGCAGCAGATACGCAGTATTTT.

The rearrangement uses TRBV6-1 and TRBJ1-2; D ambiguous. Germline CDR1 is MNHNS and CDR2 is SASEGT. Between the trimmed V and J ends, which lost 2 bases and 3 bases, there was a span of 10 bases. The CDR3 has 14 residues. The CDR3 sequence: CASSEQGLDYGYTF. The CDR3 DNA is TGTGCCAGCAGTGAACAAGGACTGGACTATGGCTACACCTTC.

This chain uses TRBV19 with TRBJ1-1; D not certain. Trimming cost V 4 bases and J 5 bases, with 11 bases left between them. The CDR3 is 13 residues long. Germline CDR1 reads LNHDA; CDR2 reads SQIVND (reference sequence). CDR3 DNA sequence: TGTGCCAGTAGTAAGCACCCTCGGACTGAAGCTTTCTTT. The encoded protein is CASSKHPRTEAFF.

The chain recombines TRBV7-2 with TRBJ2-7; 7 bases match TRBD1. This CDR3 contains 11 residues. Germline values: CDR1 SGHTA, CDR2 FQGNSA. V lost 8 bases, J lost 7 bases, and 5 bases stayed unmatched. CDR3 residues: CASEGAREQYF. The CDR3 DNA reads TGTGCCAGCGAGGGGGCACGGGAGCAGTACTTC.

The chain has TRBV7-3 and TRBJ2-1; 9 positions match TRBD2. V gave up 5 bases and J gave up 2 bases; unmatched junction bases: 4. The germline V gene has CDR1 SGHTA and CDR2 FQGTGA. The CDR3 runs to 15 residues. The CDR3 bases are TGTGCCAGCAGCAGCGGGACTAGCCCCTACAATGAGCAGTTCTTC. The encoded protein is CASSSGTSPYNEQFF. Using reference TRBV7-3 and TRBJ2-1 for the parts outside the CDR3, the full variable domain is GAGVSQTPSNKVTEKGKYVELRCDPISGHTALYWYRQSLGQGPEFLIYFQGTGAADDSGLPNDRFFAVRPEGSVSTLKIQRTERGDSAVYLCASSSGTSPYNEQFFGPGTRLTVL.

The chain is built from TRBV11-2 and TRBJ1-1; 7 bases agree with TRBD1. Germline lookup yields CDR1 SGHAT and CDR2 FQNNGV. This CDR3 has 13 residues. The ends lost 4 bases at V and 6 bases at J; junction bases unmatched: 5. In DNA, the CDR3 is TGTGCCAGCAGCTCTTACAGGGGCCCTGAAGCTTTCTTT. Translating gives CASSSYRGPEAFF.